Each of the 24 T cell receptor beta chains below was sequenced from the same sample in a study of cytomegalovirus exposure and HLA in healthy donors. PCR was performed using 60 Vbeta and 13 Jbeta primers. Sequenced by immunoSEQ multiplex PCR; TCRdb stores in-frame clones only, minus some. Here the sample spans some 130,000 clones, about 70% being singletons. The sequenced material came from PBMCs. These receptors all come from a male donor in good health and CMV-seronegative.

This clone was seen only once. V and J are TRBV30 and TRBJ2-5; TRBD2 matches 9 bases. CDR1 GTSNPN and CDR2 SVGIG come from the germline V gene (reference sequence). J was trimmed by 4 bases and V by 3 bases; bases with no gene match: 6. CDR3 length equals 14 residues. The CDR3 DNA reads TGTGCCTGGAGGATAGCGGGGGTTGGAGAGACCCAGTACTTC. Its translation: CAWRIAGVGETQYF.

V is TRBV28 and J is TRBJ2-2; 7 positions match TRBD2. CDR1 MDHEN and CDR2 SYDVKM come from the germline V gene. Trimming took 3 bases from V and 8 from J; bases not matched to a gene: 9. This CDR3 contains 15 residues. The CDR3 loop is CASSLGGPDYGELFF. CDR3 nucleotides: TGTGCCAGCAGTTTGGGAGGGCCCGACTATGGGGAGCTGTTTTTT.

The chain employs TRBV25-1 and TRBJ1-1; D may be TRBD1 (6 bases). The CDR3 loop spans 14 amino acids. Germline lookup yields CDR1 MGHDK and CDR2 SYGVNS. Trimming cost V 3 bases and J 5 bases, with 13 bases left between them. In DNA, the CDR3 is TGTGCCAGCAGTGACGGGACACCAAGTACTGAAGCTTTCTTT. This sequence encodes CASSDGTPSTEAFF.

The chain links TRBV28 to TRBJ1-5, with D possibly TRBD1 on 6 matching bases. The V gene's germline CDR1 is MDHEN and CDR2 SYDVKM. This CDR3 spans 15 amino acids. V was pared by 6 bases and J by 1 base, with 13 bases between. The CDR3 nucleotides read TGTGCCAGCAGCTGGACAGCTGTAAGCAATCAGCCCCAGCATTTT. Translation gives CASSWTAVSNQPQHF.

The chain joins TRBV7-6 to TRBJ1-5; TRBD1 is a possible D gene (5 bases). V was trimmed by 2 bases and J by 0 bases, leaving 17 bases between them. The CDR3 spans 18 residues. Germline-derived CDR1 and CDR2 are SGHVS and FNYEAQ. The CDR3, as DNA: TGTGCCAGCAGCTTATCGTTGCCAGGGCCAAATAGCAATCAGCCCCAGCATTTT. Residues: CASSLSLPGPNSNQPQHF.

The chain links TRBV7-2 to TRBJ2-6; 10 bases map to TRBD1. The CDR3 loop spans 17 amino acids. Trimming removed 2 bases from V and 3 bases from J; junction bases left unmatched: 4. The V gene's germline CDR1 is SGHTA and CDR2 FQGNSA. The chain's CDR3 is CASSLFGTGVGANVLTF. CDR3 nucleotides: TGTGCCAGCAGCTTATTCGGGACAGGGGTTGGGGCCAACGTCCTGACTTTC.

The chain combines TRBV5-4 with TRBJ2-7; TRBD1 matches at 10 bases. Per germline, CDR1 SGHNT and CDR2 YYREEE (reference sequence). The CDR3 loop spans 15 amino acids. The junction had 5 bases not matched to a gene; V was cut back by 4 bases and J by 1 base. CDR3 sequence (DNA): TGTGCCAGCAGCGTCCAGGGACAGGGGTCCTACGAGCAGTACTTC. Protein sequence: CASSVQGQGSYEQYF.

This chain links TRBV6-1 with TRBJ2-3, with a weak D call TRBD1 (5 bases). CDR3 length: 16 residues. Trimming removed 2 bases at V and 0 bases at J, with 12 bases between. In germline, CDR1 is MNHNS, CDR2 SASEGT. For the CDR3, the DNA is TGTGCCAGCAGTGAATTACTCTCAGGGAGCACAGATACGCAGTATTTT. This codes for CASSELLSGSTDTQYF.

The chain recombines TRBV7-3 with TRBJ2-2, with no clear D. Germline CDR1 SGHTA, CDR2 FQGTGA. V was pared by 3 bases and J by 8 bases, with 7 bases between. This CDR3 spans 12 amino acids. This chain's CDR3 is CASSFLAGELFF. In DNA form, the CDR3 reads TGTGCCAGCAGCTTTCTTGCGGGGGAGCTGTTTTTT.

This rearrangement joins TRBV5-1 to TRBJ2-3; TRBD1 matches 8 bases. Germline V lookup: CDR1 SGHRS, CDR2 YFSETQ. CDR3 length equals 16 residues. The trim removed 6 bases at V and 4 bases at J, leaving 13 bases unmatched. CDR3 sequence: CASTKDGQGASDTQYF. The CDR3 nucleotides read TGCGCCAGCACCAAGGATGGCCAGGGGGCATCAGATACGCAGTATTTT.

The chain recombines TRBV7-8 with TRBJ2-1; the D gene is possibly TRBD2 (6 bases). This CDR3 is 15 amino acids long. Trimming shortened V by 4 bases and J by 7 bases, and 17 bases separated the two germline ends. The germline gives CDR1 SGHVS, CDR2 FQNEAQ. CDR3 in amino acids: CASSSEGRWANEQFF. CDR3 sequence (DNA): TGTGCCAGCAGCTCGGAGGGGAGGTGGGCAAATGAGCAGTTCTTC.

This chain joins TRBV6-6 and TRBJ1-1; perhaps TRBD1 as D (5 bases). Per the germline V gene, CDR1 is MNHNY and CDR2 is SVGAGI (reference sequence). Trimming removed 0 bases from V and 6 bases from J, with 11 bases in between. The CDR3 has 14 residues. CDR3 loop: CASSYSKGLAEAFF. In DNA form, the CDR3 reads TGTGCCAGCAGTTACTCGAAGGGGCTGGCTGAAGCTTTCTTT.

The chain couples TRBV7-9 to TRBJ2-3, with TRBD1 matching over 7 bases. The length of the CDR3 is 19 residues. The germline V gene encodes CDR1 SEHNR and CDR2 FQNEAQ (reference sequence). With V trimmed by 3 bases and J by 0 bases, 15 bases remained unmatched. DNA for the CDR3: TGTGCCAGCAGCTTCGGATCGGGACAGAGTTCTTCTAGCACAGATACGCAGTATTTT. This encodes CASSFGSGQSSSSTDTQYF.

V and J are TRBV30 and TRBJ2-7, with 10 bases aligning to TRBD2. CDR3 size: 15 residues. After removal of 3 bases from V and 3 bases from J, the junction contained 8 bases not matched to a gene. CDR1 is GTSNPN and CDR2 is SVGIG in the germline V gene (reference sequence). Here the CDR3 DNA reads TGTGCCTGGAGCCTTAGCGGGGGGCCCTACTACGAGCAGTACTTC. Amino acids: CAWSLSGGPYYEQYF.

This clone was found a few times. The chain recombines TRBV6-1 with TRBJ1-3, with D perhaps TRBD1 (6 bases). Looked up from germline, CDR1 is MNHNS and CDR2 is SASEGT. The V and J ends lost 3 bases and 0 bases respectively, with 12 bases between them. There are 16 residues in the CDR3. CDR3 sequence: CASSEPGHLSGNTIYF. The CDR3 nucleotides read TGTGCCAGCAGTGAGCCGGGACACCTCTCTGGAAACACCATATATTTT.

The genes are TRBV19 and TRBJ1-1; D is perhaps TRBD1 (5 bases). CDR1 and CDR2 from the germline V gene are LNHDA and SQIVND (reference sequence). Trimming took off 7 bases at V and 0 bases at J, with 9 bases between the two ends. CDR3 size: 13 residues. CDR3 amino acids: CASTPGVNTEAFF. CDR3 nucleotide sequence: TGTGCCAGTACCCCGGGGGTGAACACTGAAGCTTTCTTT.

The V and J genes are TRBV28 and TRBJ2-5, with D uncertain. V was trimmed by 6 bases and J by 1 base, leaving 6 bases between them. Per germline, CDR1 MDHEN and CDR2 SYDVKM. CDR3 length: 12 residues. CDR3 nucleotide sequence: TGTGCCAGCAGCTCTGTCCAAGAGACCCAGTACTTC. Translating gives CASSSVQETQYF.

This rearrangement joins TRBV5-1 to TRBJ1-2; 7 bases fit TRBD1. Germline CDR1 and CDR2: SGHRS and YFSETQ. The length of the CDR3 is 14 residues. V was clipped by 0 bases and J by 6 bases; unmatched bases: 5. This CDR3 is CASSLGQGGDGYTF. The CDR3 nucleotides are TGCGCCAGCAGCTTGGGACAGGGTGGAGATGGCTACACCTTC. The full variable domain, completed using reference TRBV5-1 and TRBJ1-2, is KAGVTQTPRYLIKTRGQQVTLSCSPISGHRSVSWYQQTPGQGLQFLFEYFSETQRNKGNFPGRFSGRQFSNSRSEMNVSTLELGDSALYLCASSLGQGGDGYTFGSGTRLTVV.

The rearrangement joins TRBV28 to TRBJ1-1, with 9 bases aligning to TRBD1. The CDR3 loop spans 15 amino acids. Looked up from germline, CDR1 is MDHEN and CDR2 is SYDVKM. Trimming at V came to 2 bases and at J to 3 bases, leaving 4 bases not matched to a gene. CDR3 amino acids: CASSLGTGSYTEAFF. The CDR3 bases are TGTGCCAGCAGTTTAGGGACAGGGTCCTACACTGAAGCTTTCTTT. The entire variable domain, with the rest obtained from reference TRBV28 and TRBJ1-1, is as follows: DVKVTQSSRYLVKRTGEKVFLECVQDMDHENMFWYRQDPGLGLRLIYFSYDVKMKEKGDIPEGYSVSREKKERFSLILESASTNQTSMYLCASSLGTGSYTEAFFGQGTRLTVV.

J is TRBJ1-6 and V is TRBV7-9; 11 bases line up with TRBD1. Germline V gives CDR1 SEHNR, CDR2 FQNEAQ (reference sequence). V trimming: 5 bases; J trimming: 7 bases; junction bases outside the gene matches: 4. The CDR3 loop spans 15 amino acids. The CDR3 loop is CASSVGQGGNSPLHF. CDR3 DNA sequence: TGTGCCAGCAGCGTGGGACAGGGGGGGAATTCACCCCTCCACTTT.

The chain combines TRBV15 with TRBJ2-5, with D tentatively TRBD1 (6 bases). Trimming shortened V by 1 base and J by 4 bases, and 10 bases separated the two germline ends. Looked up from germline, CDR1 is LNHNV and CDR2 is YYDKDF (reference sequence). This CDR3 region has 14 residues. In nucleotides, the CDR3 is TGTGCCACCAGCAGAGCTGGGGGCGGAGAGACCCAGTACTTC. Translating gives CATSRAGGGETQYF.

The chain uses TRBV18 and TRBJ2-7, with D perhaps TRBD1 (6 bases). V shed 4 bases and J shed 2 bases, with 9 bases lying between them. Germline lookup yields CDR1 KGHSH and CDR2 LQKENI. The CDR3 has 13 amino acids. The CDR3 loop is CASSRGHTYEQYF. CDR3 DNA: TGTGCCAGCTCACGGGGACATACCTACGAGCAGTACTTC.

This sequence joins TRBV4-3 and TRBJ2-7; 9 positions match TRBD1. Trimming took 1 base from V and 2 from J; bases not matched to a gene: 3. The CDR3 runs 15 residues. Germline CDR1 reads LGHNA; CDR2 reads YSLEER. CDR3 coding DNA: TGCGCCAGCAGCCAAGGGACAGGGGCCGCCTACGAGCAGTACTTC. It translates to CASSQGTGAAYEQYF.

This clone was detected only a few times. V gene TRBV30 combines with J gene TRBJ1-2, with D unclear. Per germline, CDR1 GTSNPN and CDR2 SVGIG (reference sequence). The V gene lost 0 bases and the J gene lost 4 bases, with 6 bases spanning the gap. The length of the CDR3 is 12 residues. The CDR3 DNA sequence: TGTGCCTGGAGTGTTAACAGCTATGGCTACACCTTC. Translation gives CAWSVNSYGYTF. The full variable domain, its missing parts supplied by reference TRBV30 and TRBJ1-2, is SQTIHQWPATLVQPVGSPLSLECTVEGTSNPNLYWYRQAAGRGLQLLFYSVGIGQISSEVPQNLSASRPQDRQFILSSKKLLLSDSGFYLCAWSVNSYGYTFGSGTRLTVV.